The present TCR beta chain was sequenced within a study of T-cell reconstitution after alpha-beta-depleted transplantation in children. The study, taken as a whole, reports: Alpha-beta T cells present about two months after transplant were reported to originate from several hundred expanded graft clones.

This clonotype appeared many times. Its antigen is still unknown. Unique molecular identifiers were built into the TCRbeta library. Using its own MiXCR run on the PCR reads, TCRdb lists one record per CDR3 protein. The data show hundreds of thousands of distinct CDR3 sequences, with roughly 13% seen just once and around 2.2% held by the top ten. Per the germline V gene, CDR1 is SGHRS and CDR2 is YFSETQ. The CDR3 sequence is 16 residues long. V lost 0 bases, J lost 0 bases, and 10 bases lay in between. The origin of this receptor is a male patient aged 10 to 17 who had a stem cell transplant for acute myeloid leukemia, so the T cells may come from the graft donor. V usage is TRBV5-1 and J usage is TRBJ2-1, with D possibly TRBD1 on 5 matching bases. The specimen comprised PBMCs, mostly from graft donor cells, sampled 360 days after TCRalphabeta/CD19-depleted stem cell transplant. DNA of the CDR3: TGCGCCAGCAGCTTGGAAAGGACACCCTCCTACAATGAGCAGTTCTTC. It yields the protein CASSLERTPSYNEQFF.